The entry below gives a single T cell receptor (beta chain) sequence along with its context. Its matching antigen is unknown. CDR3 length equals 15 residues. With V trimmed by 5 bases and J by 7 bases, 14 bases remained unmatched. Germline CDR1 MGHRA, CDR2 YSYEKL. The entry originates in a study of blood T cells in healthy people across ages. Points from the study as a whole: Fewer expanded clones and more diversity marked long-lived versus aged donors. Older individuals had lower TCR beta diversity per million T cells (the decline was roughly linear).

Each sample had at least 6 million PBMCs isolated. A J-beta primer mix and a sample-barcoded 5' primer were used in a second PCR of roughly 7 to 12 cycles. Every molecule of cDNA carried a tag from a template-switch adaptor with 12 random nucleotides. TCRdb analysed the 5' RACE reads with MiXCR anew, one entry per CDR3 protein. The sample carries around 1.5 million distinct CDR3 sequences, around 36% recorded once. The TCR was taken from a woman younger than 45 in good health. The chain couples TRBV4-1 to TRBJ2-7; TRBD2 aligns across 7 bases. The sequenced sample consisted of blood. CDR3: CASSASSGPLREQYF. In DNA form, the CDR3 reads TGCGCCAGCAGCGCCTCTAGCGGTCCCCTGAGGGAGCAGTACTTC.